A selection of T cell receptor beta chains follows, all from one sample in a study of cytomegalovirus exposure and HLA in healthy donors. Using immunoSEQ multiplex PCR, the repertoire was profiled, and TCRdb retains in-frame clones only, with some absent. The profile shows 200,000 to 250,000 clones, 70% to 90% of them singletons. Specimen: PBMCs. The receptors stem from a woman aged 60-70 years in good health and CMV-seropositive. Both conserved end residues are part of each CDR3. The D gene is left open where the match is weak. Clone size, where shown, is once, few, many, or a class for clones that have expanded.

>.|.|TRBJ1-1|TRBV18
TGTGCCAGCTCACCACAGGGGTCGGGCACTGAAGCTTTCTTT
CASSPQGSGTEAFF
>TRBD2|.|TRBJ2-7|TRBV7-9
TGTGCCAGCAGCTTAGGCCCAGCGGGAGGCCTCTACCCTATAAACTTC
CASSLGPAGGLYPINF
>.|once|TRBJ2-1|TRBV7-3
TGTGCCAGCAGCTTAAGGCCTCAACAAAACAATGAGCAGTTCTTC
CASSLRPQQNNEQFF
>TRBD1|.|TRBJ1-1|TRBV30
TGTGCCTGGAGTCGACAGGGGGGGAACACTGAAGCTTTCTTT
CAWSRQGGNTEAFF
>.|.|TRBJ2-7|TRBV18
TGTGCCAGCTCACCCCCCGTGGGGAGCGGTTCCTACGAGCAGTACTTC
CASSPPVGSGSYEQYF
>.|.|TRBJ2-7|TRBV2
TGTGCCAGCAGTGAAACCTACGAGCAGTACTTC
CASSETYEQYF
>.|.|TRBJ1-3|TRBV5-1
TGCGCCAGCAGCCCCTCGGGAAACACCATATATTTT
CASSPSGNTIYF
>.|.|TRBJ1-1|TRBV19
TGTGCCAGTAGACGACAAGCGGGGGTGAACACTGAAGCTTTCTTT
CASRRQAGVNTEAFF
>TRBD1|.|TRBJ1-2|TRBV29-1
TGCAGCGTTGATGGGACAGTCTATAGCTACACCTTC
CSVDGTVYSYTF
>.|.|TRBJ2-7|TRBV28
TGTGCCAGCAGTTTTTCCGTGGGCACTAGCTCCTACGAGCAGTACTTC
CASSFSVGTSSYEQYF
>.|few|TRBJ2-7|TRBV19
TGTGCCAGTAGTATCGACAGTCAGTACGAGCAGTACTTC
CASSIDSQYEQYF
>.|.|TRBJ2-2|TRBV7-7
TGTGCTAGCAGCTTCCGGGGAGACACCGGGGAGCTGTTTTTT
CASSFRGDTGELFF
>TRBD2|.|TRBJ2-7|TRBV7-9
TGTGCCAGCAGCTTAGTCGGCCCTGGGGCTAGCGGGACGTACGAGCAGTACTTC
CASSLVGPGASGTYEQYF
>TRBD2|.|TRBJ2-7|TRBV5-6
TGTGCCAGCAGCTATAGCGGGAGGGGGACCTACGAGCAGTACTTC
CASSYSGRGTYEQYF
>.|.|TRBJ1-3|TRBV2
TGTGCCAGCAATGGACAGCTAGGAAACACCATATATTTT
CASNGQLGNTIYF
>.|.|TRBJ2-7|TRBV5-4
TGTGCCAGCAGCTTCGAACTCAATAACTACGAGCAGTACTTC
CASSFELNNYEQYF
>.|.|TRBJ1-1|TRBV7-3
TGTGCCAGCAGCTTACGACAGACTGAAGCTTTCTTT
CASSLRQTEAFF
>TRBD1|.|TRBJ2-2|TRBV11-3
TGTGCCAGCAGCCGCGGGACAGGGGGCGCTAACACCGGGGAGCTGTTTTTT
CASSRGTGGANTGELFF
>TRBD2|.|TRBJ2-1|TRBV6-6
TGTGCCAGCAGTACCAGCGGGAGTGGTGAGCAGTTCTTC
CASSTSGSGEQFF
>.|.|TRBJ2-5|TRBV7-7
TGTGCTAGCAGCCTTGTACCGACGGGGGGCGGAAGAGAGACCCAGTACTTC
CASSLVPTGGGRETQYF
>TRBD1|once|TRBJ1-4|TRBV28
TGTGCCATCTCCGGGACAGCCGAAGAAAAACTGTTTTTT
CAISGTAEEKLFF
>TRBD2|.|TRBJ2-5|TRBV19
TGTGCCAGGGGACTAGCGGGAAAAGAGACCCAGTACTTC
CARGLAGKETQYF
>.|.|TRBJ2-2|TRBV30
TGTGCCTGGAGTGTACCCGGACTGAACACCGGGGAGCTGTTTTTT
CAWSVPGLNTGELFF
>TRBD2|.|TRBJ2-7|TRBV6-5
TGTGCCAGCAGTTACACTAGCGGGAGAAGCGAGCAGTACTTC
CASSYTSGRSEQYF
>TRBD1|.|TRBJ2-1|TRBV18
TGTGCCAGCCTGCCGGGACAGGGAACCAATGAGCAGTTCTTC
CASLPGQGTNEQFF
>.|.|TRBJ1-4|TRBV30
TGTGCCTGGAGCCTCTTCACAGCTGGTGAAAAACTGTTTTTT
CAWSLFTAGEKLFF
>TRBD2|.|TRBJ2-7|TRBV5-4
TGTGCCAGCAGCTTAAACGGGAGGACCTACGAGCAGTACTTC
CASSLNGRTYEQYF
>TRBD1|.|TRBJ2-6|TRBV5-1
TGCGCCAGCAGCTTCGGGGACAGTTCCTCTGGGGCCAACGTCCTGACTTTC
CASSFGDSSSGANVLTF
>.|.|TRBJ2-2|TRBV9
TGTGCCAGCAGCTCCCGGGACTCCATATCCGGGGAGCTGTTTTTT
CASSSRDSISGELFF
>.|once|TRBJ2-5|TRBV11-3
TGTGCCAGCAGCTTAGGTGAGGGGGTGTTACGAGAGACCCAGTACTTC
CASSLGEGVLRETQYF
>.|.|TRBJ1-5|TRBV9
TGTGCCAGCAGCGTAGGGGGGGTCACCAATCAGCCCCAGCATTTT
CASSVGGVTNQPQHF
>.|.|TRBJ1-1|TRBV6-5
TGTGCCAGCGGGCCTGAAGCTTTCTTT
CASGPEAFF
>.|once|TRBJ1-3|TRBV27
TGTGCTAGCAGTCCAACTAAGTACTCTGGAAACACCATATATTTT
CASSPTKYSGNTIYF
>TRBD1|.|TRBJ2-7|TRBV6-1
TGTGCCAGCAGATCACAGGGGAGACCTACGAGGCAGTACTTC
CASRSQGRPTRQYF
>.|once|TRBJ2-1|TRBV2
TGTGCCAGCAGGTACACTAGCAGTGAGCAGTTCTTC
CASRYTSSEQFF
>TRBD2|.|TRBJ2-3|TRBV5-1
TGCGCCAGCAGCTCGGGGACTAGCGGGAGAGGGACAGATACGCAGTATTTT
CASSSGTSGRGTDTQYF
>.|.|TRBJ2-5|TRBV2
TGTGCCAGCAGTGAAAGTAAGGCTGGGTCAAGGAGAGAGACCCAGTACTTC
CASSESKAGSRRETQYF
>TRBD2|.|TRBJ2-3|TRBV28
TGTGCCAGCAGTTTAACCGGGACTAGGGCCACAGATACGCAGTATTTT
CASSLTGTRATDTQYF
>TRBD1|.|TRBJ2-3|TRBV6-1
TGTGCCAGCACCCCACAGGGACAGGGGACAGATACGCAGTATTTT
CASTPQGQGTDTQYF
>.|.|TRBJ2-1|TRBV9
TGTGCCAGCAGCGTAGTGGGAGTTGGGAATGAGCAGTTCTTC
CASSVVGVGNEQFF
>.|.|TRBJ2-5|TRBV5-4
TGTGCCAGCAGCTTCCCTCTGAGAGGGAGAGAGACCCAGTACTTC
CASSFPLRGRETQYF
>TRBD1|.|TRBJ1-5|TRBV27
TGTGCCAGCAGTACCGGGACAGGGATTCGTCAGCCCCAGCATTTT
CASSTGTGIRQPQHF
>.|.|TRBJ2-2|TRBV6-5
TGTGCCAGCAGCTGGGACACGGAGGACACCGGGGAGCTGTTTTTT
CASSWDTEDTGELFF
>TRBD1|.|TRBJ2-1|TRBV7-9
TGTGCCGGACAGGGGCCTAACAATGAGCAGTTCTTC
CAGQGPNNEQFF
>.|.|TRBJ2-5|TRBV7-9
TGTGCCAGCAGCCCTAGTCGGACAGTACAAGAGACCCAGTACTTC
CASSPSRTVQETQYF
>TRBD2|.|TRBJ2-1|TRBV6-9
TGTGCCACCCGGGGGACTAGCGACCTCCTGCACAATGAGCAGTTCTTC
CATRGTSDLLHNEQFF
>.|.|TRBJ1-4|TRBV19
TGTGCCAGTACCGCAACTAATGAAAAACTGTTTTTT
CASTATNEKLFF
>TRBD1|.|TRBJ2-3|TRBV5-1
TGCGCCAGCAGCCGGGACAGAAGCACAGATACGCAGTATTTT
CASSRDRSTDTQYF
>TRBD2|once|TRBJ2-1|TRBV10-1
TGCGCCAGCAGTGCCGGACTAGCGGGAGTTAGGTCCTACAATGAGCAGTTCTTC
CASSAGLAGVRSYNEQFF
>TRBD2|.|TRBJ2-7|TRBV2
TGTGCCAGCAGGACCGGGACTAGCGCCTACGAGCAGTACTTC
CASRTGTSAYEQYF
>TRBD1|.|TRBJ2-7|TRBV2
TGTGCCACCGACAGGGGGCGGGAGCAGTACTTC
CATDRGREQYF
>.|.|TRBJ1-3|TRBV5-5
TGTGCCAGCAGCTTCGACAGGTCCTCTGGAAACACCATATATTTT
CASSFDRSSGNTIYF
>TRBD1|few|TRBJ2-7|TRBV6-6
TGTGCCAGCAGTCAGGACAGGGAGCAGTACTTC
CASSQDREQYF
>TRBD1|.|TRBJ2-7|TRBV10-3
TGTGCCATCAGTGGAAAGGGGACAGGGTTGACCTACGAGCAGTACTTC
CAISGKGTGLTYEQYF
>TRBD2|.|TRBJ2-1|TRBV7-9
TGTGCCAGCAGCACCGGGACTAGCCCGAATCGGCAGTTCTTC
CASSTGTSPNRQFF
>TRBD1|once|TRBJ1-1|TRBV6-1
TGTGCCAGCCAAACCCGACAGGGGAACACTGAAGCTTTCTTT
CASQTRQGNTEAFF
>TRBD2|.|TRBJ2-2|TRBV5-6
TGTGCCAGCAGCTTGTCGGGGGGGAGGACCGGGGAGCTGTTTTTT
CASSLSGGRTGELFF
>.|.|TRBJ1-2|TRBV28
TGTGCCAGCAGTCCCGGTAACTATGGCTACACCTTC
CASSPGNYGYTF
>.|.|TRBJ2-7|TRBV6-1
TGTGCCAGCAGTCGTTACGAGCAGTACTTC
CASSRYEQYF
>.|few|TRBJ2-7|TRBV7-9
TGTGCCAGCAGCCCCGGACAGCCCTACGAGCAGTACTTC
CASSPGQPYEQYF